Below are 5 T cell receptor beta chains sequenced from a single sample in a study of blood T cell repertoires in COVID-19. Repertoires were generated with immunoSEQ multiplex PCR, while TCRdb's copy carries only in-frame clones and drops some. The sample contains 50,000 or so clones, less than 90% of which appear only once. The sequenced sample was peripheral blood. Every receptor here comes from a man in his sixties with active COVID-19.

The rearrangement uses TRBV15 and TRBJ2-5; a weak D match, TRBD1 (6 bases). The CDR3 has 13 residues. Germline lookup yields CDR1 LNHNV and CDR2 YYDKDF (reference sequence). The V and J ends lost 5 bases and 5 bases respectively, with 12 bases between them. The CDR3 DNA sequence: TGTGCCACCAGCGGGGACACCTTGGAGACCCAGTACTTC. It is translated as CATSGDTLETQYF.

The genes are TRBV19 and TRBJ1-6; TRBD1 matches 7 bases. V lost 2 bases to trimming and J lost 6 bases; unmatched junction nucleotides: 4. Germline assignment: CDR1 LNHDA and CDR2 SQIVND (reference sequence). The CDR3 has 15 residues. CDR3 DNA sequence: TGTGCCAGTAGTATAACGGGACAGTCTAATTCACCCCTCCACTTT. It encodes CASSITGQSNSPLHF.

The count of this clone is one. This rearrangement joins TRBV25-1 to TRBJ1-2; 9 nucleotides line up with TRBD1. The CDR3 runs to 16 residues. The V gene's germline CDR1 is MGHDK and CDR2 SYGVNS. Trimming at V came to 0 bases and at J to 6 bases, leaving 8 bases not matched to a gene. The CDR3: CASSEYEGQGFDGYTF. CDR3 coding DNA: TGTGCCAGCAGTGAATATGAGGGACAGGGTTTTGATGGCTACACCTTC.

The chain links TRBV5-8 to TRBJ2-2; possibly TRBD1 for D (6 bases). Per germline, CDR1 SGHTS and CDR2 YDEGEE. V was clipped by 0 bases and J by 2 bases, with 8 bases between them. The CDR3 loop spans 15 amino acids. The CDR3 loop is CASSLVGANTGELFF. CDR3 DNA: TGTGCCAGCAGCTTGGTGGGGGCCAACACCGGGGAGCTGTTTTTT. Full variable domain (rest looked up from reference TRBV5-8 and TRBJ2-2): EAGVTQSPTHLIKTRGQQATLRCSPISGHTSVYWYQQALGLGLQFLLWYDEGEERNRGNFPPRFSGRQFPNYSSELNVNALELEDSALYLCASSLVGANTGELFFGEGSRLTVL.

This clone showed up just once. The chain joins TRBV13 to TRBJ2-7; TRBD2 aligns across 8 bases. The CDR3 loop spans 14 amino acids. The V gene end was trimmed by 5 bases and the J gene end by 1 base; junction bases not matched to a gene: 4. The germline gives CDR1 PRHDT, CDR2 FYEKMQ (reference sequence). The CDR3 bases are TGTGCCAGCAGCGGGCGGGGGGCATCCTACGAGCAGTACTTC. Its translation is CASSGRGASYEQYF.